This TCR beta chain originates from a study of blood T cell repertoires in COVID-19. The wider study: The samples span acute and convalescent COVID-19 from the United States, Italy and Spain. T cells, B-cell-depleted T cells, or PBMCs supplied cDNA or gDNA.

With 2 bases clipped from V and 3 bases from J, the junction kept 12 bases outside the gene matches. CDR1 and CDR2 from the germline V gene are MNHEY and SVGEGT. The CDR3 extends over 17 amino acids. Study processing details: How many nucleated cells were present was estimated from reference gene primer amplification. The table came from immunoSEQ multiplex PCR; TCRdb's copy has only in-frame clones and leaves some out. That table furnishes V, J and clone size, whereas the DNA furnished D and trimming. The sample consists of 140,000 to 150,000 clones, 80% to 90% of them appearing once. The chain is built from TRBV6-2 or TRBV6-3 and TRBJ1-2; 7 nucleotides align to TRBD1. The sequencing sample was made of peripheral blood. The source is a woman aged 50 to 65 with active or convalescent COVID-19. Here the CDR3 DNA reads TGTGCCAGCAGTTACCCCACCTCCGGGACAGTATACTATGGCTACACCTTC. Translation gives CASSYPTSGTVYYGYTF.